One sample yielded the 19 T cell receptor beta chains listed below, sequenced in a study of beta chain features in type 1 diabetes. Expressed TCRB transcripts got sequenced, as all isolated RNA was reverse transcribed. Measured with immunoSEQ multiplex PCR; TCRdb has only the in-frame clones, and not every one. The table lists tens of thousands of clones, 25% to 35% of them singletons. What was sequenced was stem cell memory CD4+ T cells from blood. The receptor set was obtained from a woman under 30 in good health.

The CDR3 is CASSTTGSGANVLTF. The CDR3 DNA reads TGTGCCAGCAGCACAACAGGCTCTGGGGCCAACGTCCTGACTTTC. The V gene is TRBV7-9, the J gene TRBJ2-6; possible D gene TRBD1, 5 bases. This CDR3 region has 15 residues. V gave up 5 bases and J gave up 0 bases, with 8 bases separating them. In germline, CDR1 is SEHNR, CDR2 FQNEAQ (reference sequence).

There are a few counts of this clone. The rearrangement uses TRBV6-6 and TRBJ2-7; 10 nucleotides line up with TRBD1. Germline CDR1 is MNHNY and CDR2 is SVGAGI (reference sequence). V shed 6 bases, J shed 4 bases, and the junction held 3 bases outside the gene matches. CDR3 size: 13 residues. CDR3 region: CASRGTGAYEQYF. CDR3 nucleotide sequence: TGTGCCAGCAGGGGGACAGGGGCGTACGAGCAGTACTTC.

This chain joins TRBV11-2 and TRBJ2-3; 8 nucleotides match TRBD2. The CDR3 is 12 residues long. Germline loops: CDR1 SGHAT, CDR2 FQNNGV. V lost 11 bases, J lost 5 bases, and 6 bases stayed unmatched. CDR3 sequence reads: CACGTSLDTQYF. CDR3 nucleotide sequence: TGTGCCTGCGGGACTAGTTTAGATACGCAGTATTTT.

The J gene is TRBJ2-3, the V gene TRBV5-1, with a possible D match to TRBD2 (7 bases). Germline assignment: CDR1 SGHRS and CDR2 YFSETQ. This CDR3 has 15 residues. The V end was cut by 0 bases, the J end by 1 base, with 9 bases between. CDR3 nucleotides: TGCGCCAGCAGCTTGGCGGGGGGCCGCACAGATACGCAGTATTTT. Its protein is CASSLAGGRTDTQYF.

This sequence joins TRBV2 and TRBJ2-7; 7 positions match TRBD1. Germline CDR1 SNHLY, CDR2 FYNNEI. The CDR3 sequence is 13 residues long. J gave up 2 bases and V 6 bases, and 4 bases lay outside the gene matches. This CDR3 is CASSGQVPYEQYF. In DNA, the CDR3 is TGTGCCAGCAGCGGACAGGTACCCTACGAGCAGTACTTC.

The chain combines TRBV5-4 with TRBJ1-2; the D is unclear. Trimming took off 1 base at V and 6 bases at J, with 10 bases between the two ends. Germline assignment: CDR1 SGHNT and CDR2 YYREEE (reference sequence). This CDR3 contains 13 residues. CDR3 loop: CASSLFGRHGYTF. As DNA, the CDR3 is TGTGCCAGCAGCTTGTTCGGCAGGCATGGCTACACCTTC.

The chain has TRBV6-6 and TRBJ2-7; D call uncertain. V dropped 4 bases and J dropped 2 bases, with 3 bases sitting between them. This CDR3 is built from 11 residues. Germline V gene lookup returns CDR1 MNHNY and CDR2 SVGAGI (reference sequence). This CDR3 reads CASSFAYEQYF. Written as DNA, the CDR3 is TGTGCCAGCAGTTTCGCCTACGAGCAGTACTTC.

This clone was seen more than once but under ten times. V is TRBV18 and J is TRBJ2-1; perhaps TRBD1 as D (5 bases). Germline V lookup: CDR1 KGHSH, CDR2 LQKENI. The CDR3 has 15 residues. V was shortened by 2 bases and J by 2 bases, with 10 bases between the two germline ends. The CDR3 loop reads CASSPGQGTYNEQFF. Here the CDR3 DNA reads TGTGCCAGCTCACCAGGGCAGGGCACCTACAATGAGCAGTTCTTC.

This clone has more than one count but fewer than ten. CDR3 nucleotides: TGTGCCAGCCGAGGGTTAGGTCAGCCCCAGCATTTT. As protein: CASRGLGQPQHF. The V call is TRBV10-3, the J call TRBJ1-5; D remains ambiguous. There are 12 residues in the CDR3. Trimming cost V 10 bases and J 6 bases, with 13 bases left between them. The V gene's germline CDR1 is ENHRY and CDR2 SYGVKD.

The chain recombines TRBV19 with TRBJ1-1, with D possibly matching TRBD1 (6 bases). V gave up 3 bases and J gave up 4 bases, with 9 bases separating them. This CDR3 spans 13 amino acids. Germline V gene data show CDR1 as LNHDA and CDR2 as SQIVND (reference sequence). The CDR3 here is CASSMGGRTEAFF. DNA of the CDR3: TGTGCCAGTAGTATGGGGGGGCGCACTGAAGCTTTCTTT.

This chain uses TRBV5-1 with TRBJ1-5; perhaps TRBD1 as D (5 bases). Trimming removed 4 bases at V and 5 bases at J, with 10 bases between. The CDR3 totals 13 residues. Germline CDR1 and CDR2: SGHRS and YFSETQ. CDR3 bases: TGCGCCAGCAGCCCATCGGGGGATCAGCCCCAGCATTTT. Translating gives CASSPSGDQPQHF.

The chain links TRBV30 to TRBJ2-7, with 13 bases that match TRBD2. From germline, CDR1 is GTSNPN and CDR2 SVGIG (reference sequence). V shed 3 bases, J shed 2 bases, and the junction held 4 bases outside the gene matches. The CDR3 is made up of 15 amino acids. As DNA, the CDR3 is TGTGCCTGGAGGAGGGGGACTAGCGGGGCCTACGAGCAGTACTTC. Its translation is CAWRRGTSGAYEQYF.

The chain carries TRBV14 and TRBJ2-3; 16 bases agree with TRBD2. This CDR3 is 17 amino acids long. Per the germline V gene, CDR1 is SGHDN and CDR2 is FVKESK. Trimming removed 0 bases from V and 4 bases from J; junction bases left unmatched: 1. Here the CDR3 reads CASSQEGTSGGADTQYF. The CDR3 DNA follows: TGTGCCAGCAGCCAAGAGGGGACTAGCGGGGGGGCAGATACGCAGTATTTT.

The chain carries TRBV10-2 and TRBJ1-1; D is unclear. Trimming stripped 6 bases from V and 0 bases from J, with 8 bases between. Looked up from germline, CDR1 is WSHSY and CDR2 is SAAADI. The CDR3 has 13 amino acids. The CDR3 sequence: CASRQSMNTEAFF. Here the CDR3 DNA reads TGCGCCAGCAGACAGAGCATGAACACTGAAGCTTTCTTT.

This clone has a handful of counts. V gene TRBV4-2 combines with J gene TRBJ2-3; 11 bases fit TRBD2. Germline trimming cut 0 bases from V and 4 bases from J; bases unmatched to any gene: 9. CDR1 is LGHNA, CDR2 YNFKEQ, per germline. This CDR3 has 18 amino acids. Here the CDR3 reads CASSQDSRTSGFPDTQYF. Written as DNA, the CDR3 is TGTGCCAGCAGCCAAGATTCGAGGACTAGCGGGTTCCCAGATACGCAGTATTTT.

The J gene is TRBJ2-5, the V gene TRBV12-5; 11 nucleotides align to TRBD2. This CDR3 comprises 17 residues. CDR1 LGHNT and CDR2 FRNRAP come from the germline V gene. With V trimmed by 0 bases and J by 5 bases, 8 bases remained unmatched. CDR3 coding DNA: TGTGCTAGTGGTTTGGTAAAGACTAGCGGGATGATCGAGACCCAGTACTTC. This encodes CASGLVKTSGMIETQYF.

The table lists this clone with a few counts. This chain connects TRBV18 to TRBJ1-3, with TRBD1 identical over 7 bases. Germline CDR1 reads KGHSH; CDR2 reads LQKENI. The CDR3 runs 16 residues. Trimming removed 2 bases from V and 0 bases from J; junction bases left unmatched: 4. This chain's CDR3 is CASSPRGQISGNTIYF. CDR3 coding DNA: TGTGCCAGCTCACCAAGGGGACAGATCTCTGGAAACACCATATATTTT.

The chain links TRBV6-1 to TRBJ2-3; no definite D call. The CDR3 contains 16 residues. With 4 bases removed from V and 5 bases from J, the gap between germline ends came to 19 bases. Looked up from germline, CDR1 is MNHNS and CDR2 is SASEGT. The CDR3 DNA follows: TGTGCCAGCAGTGCCTCGTCCCTCCCATCAGGAGATACGCAGTATTTT. Its protein product is CASSASSLPSGDTQYF.

This clone appeared a few times. This chain links TRBV6-1 with TRBJ2-7; possibly TRBD2 for D (5 bases). The ends were cut back, 2 bases at V and 11 bases at J, with 10 bases in the middle. Germline CDR1 and CDR2: MNHNS and SASEGT. The CDR3 is 11 amino acids. CDR3 nucleotide sequence: TGTGCCAGCAGTGAAAGTCCGAGGGAGTACTTC. This encodes CASSESPREYF.